This T cell receptor (beta chain) was retrieved from a study of Graves' ophthalmopathy and Graves' hyperthyroidism. Findings of the study overall: Most thyroid clonotypes expanded beyond 0.001 frequency were also found in blood.

As for this clonotype: Antigen unknown.

Amplification of the TCR beta CDR3 regions used RNA transcripts (as template). First-round RT-PCR used HTBI primers; second-round multiplex PCR followed. TCRdb re-called the multiplex PCR reads with MiXCR, one entry per CDR3 protein. The sample has about 210,000 distinct CDR3 sequences, under 30% seen once. This CDR3 contains 14 residues. The germline V gene encodes CDR1 MNHNS and CDR2 SASEGT. After removal of 10 bases from V and 2 bases from J, the junction contained 10 bases not matched to a gene. The sample taken for sequencing was peripheral blood. The V and J genes are TRBV6-1 and TRBJ1-2; TRBD1 matches 7 bases. The TCR was taken from a man aged 50-60 years with Graves' ophthalmopathy. This CDR3 is CATTSDRENYGYTF. In DNA form, the CDR3 reads TGTGCCACAACAAGTGACAGGGAAAACTATGGCTACACCTTC.